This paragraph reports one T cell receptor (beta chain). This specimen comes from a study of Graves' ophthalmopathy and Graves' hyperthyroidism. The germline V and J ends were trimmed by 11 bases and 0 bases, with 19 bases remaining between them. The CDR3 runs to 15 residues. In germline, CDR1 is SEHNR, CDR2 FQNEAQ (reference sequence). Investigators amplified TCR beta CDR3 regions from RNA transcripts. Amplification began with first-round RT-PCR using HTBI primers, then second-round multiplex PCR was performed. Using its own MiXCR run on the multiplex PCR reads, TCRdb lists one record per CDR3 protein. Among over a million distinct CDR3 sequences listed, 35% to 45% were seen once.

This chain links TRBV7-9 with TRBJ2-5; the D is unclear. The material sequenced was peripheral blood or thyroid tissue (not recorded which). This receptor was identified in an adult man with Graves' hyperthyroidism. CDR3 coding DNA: TGTGCCTGGAGTGTACGCGCCTGGTACCAAGAGACCCAGTACTTC. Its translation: CAWSVRAWYQETQYF.